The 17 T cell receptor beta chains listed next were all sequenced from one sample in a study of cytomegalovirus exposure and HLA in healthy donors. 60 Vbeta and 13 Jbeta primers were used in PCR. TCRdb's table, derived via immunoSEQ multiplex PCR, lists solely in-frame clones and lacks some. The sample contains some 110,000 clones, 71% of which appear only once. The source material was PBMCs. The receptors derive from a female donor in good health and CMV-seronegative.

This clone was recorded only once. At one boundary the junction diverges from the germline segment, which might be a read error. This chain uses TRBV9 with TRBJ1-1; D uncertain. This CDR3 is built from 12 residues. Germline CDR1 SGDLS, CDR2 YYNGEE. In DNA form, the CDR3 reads TGTGCCAGCAGCGTAGTAAACTCTCAACCCGGGTTT. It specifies CASSVVNSQPGF.

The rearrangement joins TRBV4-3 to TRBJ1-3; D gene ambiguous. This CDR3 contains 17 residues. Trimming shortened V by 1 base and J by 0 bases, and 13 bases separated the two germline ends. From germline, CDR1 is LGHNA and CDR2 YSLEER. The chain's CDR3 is CASSQGYEGSSGNTIYF. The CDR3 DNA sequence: TGCGCCAGCAGCCAAGGGTATGAGGGCTCCTCTGGAAACACCATATATTTT.

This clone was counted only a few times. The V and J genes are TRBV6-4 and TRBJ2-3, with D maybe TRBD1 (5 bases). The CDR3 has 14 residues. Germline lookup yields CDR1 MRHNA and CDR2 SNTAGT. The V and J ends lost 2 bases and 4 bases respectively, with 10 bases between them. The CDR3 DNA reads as TGTGCCAGCAGTGACAAGGGGCTACCAGATACGCAGTATTTT. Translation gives CASSDKGLPDTQYF.

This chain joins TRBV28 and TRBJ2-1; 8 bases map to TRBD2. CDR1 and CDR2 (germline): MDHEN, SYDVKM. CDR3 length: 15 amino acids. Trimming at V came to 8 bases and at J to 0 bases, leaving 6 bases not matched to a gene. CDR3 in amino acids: CASPSGRSSYNEQFF. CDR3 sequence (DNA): TGTGCCAGCCCTAGCGGGCGAAGCTCCTACAATGAGCAGTTCTTC.

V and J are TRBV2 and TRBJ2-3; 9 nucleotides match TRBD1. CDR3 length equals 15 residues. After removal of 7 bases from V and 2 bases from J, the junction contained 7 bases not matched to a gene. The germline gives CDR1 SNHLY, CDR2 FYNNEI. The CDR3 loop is CASMGTGIYTDTQYF. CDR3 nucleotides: TGTGCCAGCATGGGGACAGGGATCTACACAGATACGCAGTATTTT.

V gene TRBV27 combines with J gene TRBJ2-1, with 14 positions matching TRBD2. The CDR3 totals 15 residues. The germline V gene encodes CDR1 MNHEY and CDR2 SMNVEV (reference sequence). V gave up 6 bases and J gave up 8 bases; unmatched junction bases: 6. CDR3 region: CASRRPGLAGDEQFF. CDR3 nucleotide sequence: TGTGCCAGCAGGAGACCGGGACTAGCGGGAGATGAGCAGTTCTTC.

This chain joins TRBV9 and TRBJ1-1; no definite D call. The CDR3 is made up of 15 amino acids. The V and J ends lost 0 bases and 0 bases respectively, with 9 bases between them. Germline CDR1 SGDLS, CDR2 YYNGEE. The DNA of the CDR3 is TGTGCCAGCAGCGTAGCCGGGTCGCTGAACACTGAAGCTTTCTTT. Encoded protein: CASSVAGSLNTEAFF.

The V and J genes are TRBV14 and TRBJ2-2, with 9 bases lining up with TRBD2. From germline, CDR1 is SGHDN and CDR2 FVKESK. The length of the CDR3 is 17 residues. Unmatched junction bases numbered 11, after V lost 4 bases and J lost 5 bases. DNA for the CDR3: TGTGCCAGCAGCCCCGGACTAGCGTCCCCGAGAACCGGGGAGCTGTTTTTT. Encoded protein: CASSPGLASPRTGELFF.

CDR3 sequence: CASSLLKTSGRVQETQYF. CDR3 coding DNA: TGTGCCAGCAGTTTGCTTAAGACTAGCGGGAGGGTTCAAGAGACCCAGTACTTC. The chain links TRBV27 to TRBJ2-5; 14 nucleotides match TRBD2. Per the germline V gene, CDR1 is MNHEY and CDR2 is SMNVEV (reference sequence). J gave up 2 bases and V 3 bases, and 8 bases lay outside the gene matches. This CDR3 has 18 amino acids.

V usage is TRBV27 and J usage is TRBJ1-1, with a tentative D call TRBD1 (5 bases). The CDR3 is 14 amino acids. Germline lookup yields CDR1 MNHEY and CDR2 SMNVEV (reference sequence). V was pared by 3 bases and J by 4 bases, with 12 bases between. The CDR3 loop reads CASSLGPVGTEAFF. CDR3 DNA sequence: TGTGCCAGCAGTTTGGGGCCAGTAGGCACTGAAGCTTTCTTT.

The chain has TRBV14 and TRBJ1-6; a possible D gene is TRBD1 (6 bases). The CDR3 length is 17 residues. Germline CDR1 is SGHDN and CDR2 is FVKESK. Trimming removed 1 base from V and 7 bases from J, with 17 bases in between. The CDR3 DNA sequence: TGTGCCAGCAGCCAAGTACCGACAGGCTGGGGGAATTCACCCCTCCACTTT. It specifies CASSQVPTGWGNSPLHF.

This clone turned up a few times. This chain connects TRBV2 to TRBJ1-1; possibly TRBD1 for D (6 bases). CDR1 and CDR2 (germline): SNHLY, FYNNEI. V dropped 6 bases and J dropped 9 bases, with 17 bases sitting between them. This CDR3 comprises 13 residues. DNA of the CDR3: TGTGCCAGCAGCTACGCTACAGGGATTAAAGCTTTCTTT. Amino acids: CASSYATGIKAFF. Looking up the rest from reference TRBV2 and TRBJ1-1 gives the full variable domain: EPEVTQTPSHQVTQMGQEVILRCVPISNHLYFYWYRQILGQKVEFLVSFYNNEISEKSEIFDDQFSVERPDGSNFTLKIRSTKLEDSAMYFCASSYATGIKAFFGQGTRLTVV.

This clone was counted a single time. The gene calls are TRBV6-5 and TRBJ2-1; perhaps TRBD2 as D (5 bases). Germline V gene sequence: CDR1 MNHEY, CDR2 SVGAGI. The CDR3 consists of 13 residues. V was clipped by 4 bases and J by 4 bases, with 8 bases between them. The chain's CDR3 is CASSFRLYNEQFF. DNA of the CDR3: TGTGCCAGCAGTTTTAGACTATACAATGAGCAGTTCTTC.

CDR3 region: CASSPGQQETQYF. The CDR3 DNA reads TGTGCCAGCAGCCCTGGACAGCAAGAGACCCAGTACTTC. This sequence joins TRBV13 and TRBJ2-5; D perhaps matches TRBD1 (6 bases). From germline, CDR1 is PRHDT and CDR2 FYEKMQ (reference sequence). This CDR3 spans 13 amino acids. V lost 5 bases, J lost 2 bases, and 9 bases lay in between.

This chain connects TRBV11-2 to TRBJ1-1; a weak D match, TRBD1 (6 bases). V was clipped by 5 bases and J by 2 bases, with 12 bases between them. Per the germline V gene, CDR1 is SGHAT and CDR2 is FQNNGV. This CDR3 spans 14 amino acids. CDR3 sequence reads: CASSLGAGNTEAFF. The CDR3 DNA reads TGTGCCAGCAGCCTGGGGGCCGGTAACACTGAAGCTTTCTTT.

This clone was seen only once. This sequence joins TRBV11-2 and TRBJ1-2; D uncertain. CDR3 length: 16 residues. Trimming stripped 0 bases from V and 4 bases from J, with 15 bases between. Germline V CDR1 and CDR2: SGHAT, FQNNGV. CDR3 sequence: CASSLDRMVPSYGYTF. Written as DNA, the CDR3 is TGTGCCAGCAGCTTAGATCGCATGGTCCCTAGCTATGGCTACACCTTC. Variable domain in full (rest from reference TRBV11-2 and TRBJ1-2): EAGVAQSPRYKIIEKRQSVAFWCNPISGHATLYWYQQILGQGPKLLIQFQNNGVVDDSQLPKDRFSAERLKGVDSTLKIQPAKLEDSAVYLCASSLDRMVPSYGYTFGSGTRLTVV.

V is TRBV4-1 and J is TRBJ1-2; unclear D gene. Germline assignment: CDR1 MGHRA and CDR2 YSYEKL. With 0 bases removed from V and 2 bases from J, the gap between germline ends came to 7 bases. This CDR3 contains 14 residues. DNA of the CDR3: TGCGCCAGCAGCCAAGACGTCAGAAACTATGGCTACACCTTC. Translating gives CASSQDVRNYGYTF.